This TCR beta chain was documented in a study of Graves' ophthalmopathy and Graves' hyperthyroidism. For the study at large: There was a collection of peripheral blood at initial diagnosis, before any treatment.

This clonotype came up many times. TCR beta CDR3 regions were amplified from RNA transcripts. HTBI primers were used in a first-round RT-PCR, which preceded a second-round multiplex PCR. TCRdb re-called the multiplex PCR reads through MiXCR, storing one row per CDR3 protein. The sample shows almost 400,000 distinct CDR3 sequences, approximately 20% of them seen only once. The TCR comes from a woman between 18 and 30 years old with Graves' ophthalmopathy. Sequenced sample: peripheral blood.

The DNA of the CDR3 is TGTGCCAGCAGTTTCAGGACAGGGCCGACTCGGGAGACCCAGTACTTC. Translated, it gives CASSFRTGPTRETQYF. The chain is built from TRBV6-2 or TRBV6-3 and TRBJ2-5; 8 bases are shared with TRBD1. Germline loops: CDR1 MNHEY, CDR2 SVGEGT. V shed 4 bases and J 5 bases; nucleotides not matched to a gene: 12. There are 16 residues in the CDR3.